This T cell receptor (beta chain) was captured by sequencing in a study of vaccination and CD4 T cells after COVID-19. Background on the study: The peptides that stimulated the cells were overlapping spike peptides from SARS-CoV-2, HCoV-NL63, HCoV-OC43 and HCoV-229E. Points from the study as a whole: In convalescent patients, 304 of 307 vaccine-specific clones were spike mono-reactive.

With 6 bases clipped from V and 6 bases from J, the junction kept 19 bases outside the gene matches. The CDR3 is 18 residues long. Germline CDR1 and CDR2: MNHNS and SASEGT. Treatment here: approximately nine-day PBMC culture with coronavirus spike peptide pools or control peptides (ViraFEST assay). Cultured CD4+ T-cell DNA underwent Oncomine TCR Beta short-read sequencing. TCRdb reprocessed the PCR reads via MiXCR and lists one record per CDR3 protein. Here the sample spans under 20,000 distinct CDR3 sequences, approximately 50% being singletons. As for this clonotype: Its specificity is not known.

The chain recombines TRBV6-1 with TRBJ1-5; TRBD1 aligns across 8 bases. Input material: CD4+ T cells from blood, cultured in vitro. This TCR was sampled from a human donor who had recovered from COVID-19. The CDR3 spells CASRKTGAPTLSGQPQHF. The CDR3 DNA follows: TGTGCCAGCAGGAAGACAGGGGCTCCAACCCTGAGCGGTCAGCCCCAGCATTTT.